This entry is about one TCR beta chain. The data were taken from a study of blood T cell repertoires in COVID-19. Some clones are missing from TCRdb's copy, which holds only in-frame ones; the method was immunoSEQ multiplex PCR. The sample shows over 150,000 clones, approximately 82% of them seen only once. With 6 bases clipped from V and 6 bases from J, the junction kept 6 bases outside the gene matches. Germline CDR1 MDHEN, CDR2 SYDVKM. This CDR3 is 14 amino acids long. This TCR derives from a human donor with acute or convalescent COVID-19. The donor label of this sample is uncertain. The sequenced sample consisted of peripheral blood. V usage is TRBV28 and J usage is TRBJ2-3; TRBD2 agrees at 10 bases. The CDR3 here is CASRLAGVADTQYF. The CDR3 bases are TGTGCCAGCAGGCTAGCGGGAGTAGCGGATACGCAGTATTTT.